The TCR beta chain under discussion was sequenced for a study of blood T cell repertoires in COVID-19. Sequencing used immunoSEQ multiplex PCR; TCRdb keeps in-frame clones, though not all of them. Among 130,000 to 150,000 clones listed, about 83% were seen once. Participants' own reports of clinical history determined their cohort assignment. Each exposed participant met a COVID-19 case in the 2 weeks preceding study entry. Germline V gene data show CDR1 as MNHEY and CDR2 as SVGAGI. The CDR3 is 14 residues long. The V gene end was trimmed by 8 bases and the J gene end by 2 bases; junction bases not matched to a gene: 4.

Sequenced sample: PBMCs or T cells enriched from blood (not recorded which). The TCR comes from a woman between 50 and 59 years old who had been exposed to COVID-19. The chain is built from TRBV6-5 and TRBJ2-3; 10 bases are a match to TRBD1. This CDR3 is CASRDRGSTDTQYF. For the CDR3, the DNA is TGTGCCAGCCGGGACAGGGGTTCCACAGATACGCAGTATTTT.